This T cell receptor beta chain was profiled in a study of blood T cell repertoires in COVID-19. The CDR3 extends over 16 amino acids. Germline V gene data show CDR1 as LGHDT and CDR2 as YNNKEL (reference sequence). The J segment lost 0 bases and the V segment lost 4 bases, leaving 1 base of the junction unmatched. TCRdb keeps only in-frame clones here, not all; method: immunoSEQ multiplex PCR. The table has some 46,000 clones, over 70% seen once. This clone was detected only once. The receptor's source is a man between 45 and 60 years old with acute or convalescent COVID-19. The specimen sequenced was peripheral blood. The chain uses TRBV3-1 (or the pseudogene TRBV3-2) and TRBJ2-5; TRBD2 aligns across 14 bases. The CDR3 protein is CASSRLAGGNQETQYF. The CDR3 nucleotides are TGTGCCAGCAGCCGACTAGCGGGAGGGAACCAAGAGACCCAGTACTTC.